This is a list of T cell receptor beta chains from one sample in a study of T cell responses to AZD1222 COVID-19 vaccine. Libraries were prepared by immunoSEQ multiplex PCR; TCRdb keeps only in-frame clonotypes and omits some of them. The table shows 100,000 or so clones, with around 84% occurring only once. Here the sequenced sample was peripheral blood, taken on day 0 of AZD1222 vaccination. Receptors originate from an adult in good health. Both conserved end residues are part of each CDR3. Fields, in order: CDR3 protein, V gene, D gene, J gene. A D gene is named only where the DNA matches it firmly.

CDR3 protein: CAIPREGGTDTQYF
V gene: TRBV28
D gene: NA
J gene: TRBJ2-3

CDR3 protein: CASSLGQGRVYEQFF
V gene: TRBV5-1
D gene: NA
J gene: TRBJ2-1

CDR3 protein: CASKLAGGTDTQYF
V gene: TRBV11-2
D gene: TRBD2
J gene: TRBJ2-3

CDR3 protein: CATSPRGGSGNTIYF
V gene: TRBV15
D gene: NA
J gene: TRBJ1-3

CDR3 protein: CASSIDLSRDYGYTF
V gene: TRBV19
D gene: NA
J gene: TRBJ1-2

CDR3 protein: CASSHTSGRTNEQFF
V gene: TRBV4-2
D gene: TRBD2
J gene: TRBJ2-1

CDR3 protein: CASSEPLQKETQYF
V gene: TRBV6-1
D gene: NA
J gene: TRBJ2-5

CDR3 protein: CASSFSGTSGRNEQFF
V gene: TRBV6-2/TRBV6-3
D gene: TRBD2
J gene: TRBJ2-1

CDR3 protein: CASSLGRDKTTDTQYF
V gene: TRBV28
D gene: NA
J gene: TRBJ2-3

CDR3 protein: CASSSFGRESAYEQYF
V gene: TRBV11-3
D gene: TRBD2
J gene: TRBJ2-7

CDR3 protein: CASSHGAGISNQPQHF
V gene: TRBV3-1/TRBV3-2
D gene: NA
J gene: TRBJ1-5

CDR3 protein: CASSYDHSGANVLTF
V gene: TRBV6-5
D gene: NA
J gene: TRBJ2-6

CDR3 protein: CASRPQGSLRNYGYTF
V gene: TRBV28
D gene: NA
J gene: TRBJ1-2

CDR3 protein: CATSDRRSTDTQYF
V gene: TRBV24-1
D gene: NA
J gene: TRBJ2-3

CDR3 protein: CASTGTANTGELFF
V gene: TRBV2
D gene: TRBD1
J gene: TRBJ2-2

CDR3 protein: CSVAKAGNTEAFF
V gene: TRBV29-1
D gene: NA
J gene: TRBJ1-1

CDR3 protein: CASSVGLLNSGNTIYF
V gene: TRBV2
D gene: NA
J gene: TRBJ1-3

CDR3 protein: CASRGVADTQYF
V gene: TRBV28
D gene: NA
J gene: TRBJ2-3

CDR3 protein: CASSPLVGDYEQYF
V gene: TRBV5-4
D gene: NA
J gene: TRBJ2-7

CDR3 protein: CASSQEVRPYGYTF
V gene: TRBV4-1
D gene: NA
J gene: TRBJ1-2

CDR3 protein: CASTLDRGNTEAFF
V gene: TRBV28
D gene: TRBD1
J gene: TRBJ1-1

CDR3 protein: CSVPGASGNTIYF
V gene: TRBV29-1
D gene: NA
J gene: TRBJ1-3

CDR3 protein: CSASRLAGGYTDTQYF
V gene: TRBV20-1
D gene: TRBD2
J gene: TRBJ2-3

CDR3 protein: CASRGGTGGMASGSTDTQYF
V gene: TRBV28
D gene: TRBD1
J gene: TRBJ2-3

CDR3 protein: CASSLDRGRGETQYF
V gene: TRBV5-1
D gene: TRBD1
J gene: TRBJ2-5

CDR3 protein: CASSLTGTSGSNEQFF
V gene: TRBV5-1
D gene: TRBD2
J gene: TRBJ2-1